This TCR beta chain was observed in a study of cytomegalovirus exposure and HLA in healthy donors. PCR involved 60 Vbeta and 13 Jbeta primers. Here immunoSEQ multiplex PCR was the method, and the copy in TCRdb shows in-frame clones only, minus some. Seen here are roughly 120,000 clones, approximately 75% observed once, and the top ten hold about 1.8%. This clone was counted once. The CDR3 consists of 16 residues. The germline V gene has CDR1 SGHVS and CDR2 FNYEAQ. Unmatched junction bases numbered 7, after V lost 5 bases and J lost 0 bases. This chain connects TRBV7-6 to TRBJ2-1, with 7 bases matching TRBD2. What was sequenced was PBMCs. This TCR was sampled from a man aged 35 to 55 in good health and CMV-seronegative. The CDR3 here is CASSQVAGDSYNEQFF. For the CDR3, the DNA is TGTGCCAGCAGCCAGGTCGCGGGGGACTCCTACAATGAGCAGTTCTTC.